These 32 T cell receptor beta chains were all obtained from the same sample, sequenced in a study of identical twins. Using its own MiXCR run on the 5' RACE reads, TCRdb lists one record per CDR3 protein. The data contain roughly 1.6 million distinct CDR3 sequences, around 33% of them singletons. Specimen: cord blood. The receptors shown here come from a newborn girl in good health.

This rearrangement joins TRBV4-1 to TRBJ2-1; 10 nucleotides line up with TRBD2. The J call may not be correct, given that the DNA end is closer to TRBJ2-7. The CDR3 length is 15 residues. CDR1 MGHRA and CDR2 YSYEKL come from the germline V gene. The CDR3 DNA sequence: TGCGCCAGCAGGCCTACTAGCGGGACCTACAATGAGCAGTACTTC. This codes for CASRPTSGTYNEQYF.

This chain joins TRBV20-1 and TRBJ2-5; 7 bases match TRBD1. The CDR3 spans 15 residues. The V and J ends lost 3 bases and 5 bases, in that order; junction bases with no gene match: 12. Germline CDR1 is DFQATT and CDR2 is SNEGSKA (reference sequence). CDR3 region: CSASLRDRAWETQYF. The CDR3 DNA follows: TGCAGTGCTAGTCTTCGTGACAGGGCTTGGGAGACCCAGTACTTC.

The V and J genes are TRBV3-1 and TRBJ1-2; the match to TRBD1 covers 8 bases. The CDR3 is made up of 16 amino acids. CDR1 is LGHDT, CDR2 YNNKEL, per germline (reference sequence). Trimming at V came to 0 bases and at J to 2 bases, leaving 5 bases not matched to a gene. CDR3 bases: TGTGCCAGCAGCCAAGACAGGGGGCGAGAGAACTATGGCTACACCTTC. Encoded protein: CASSQDRGRENYGYTF.

This sequence joins TRBV19 and TRBJ2-1, with a weak D call TRBD2 (6 bases). Germline V lookup: CDR1 LNHDA, CDR2 SQIVND (reference sequence). The germline V and J ends were trimmed by 4 bases and 5 bases, with 12 bases remaining between them. The CDR3 contains 14 residues. The CDR3 DNA follows: TGTGCCAGTAGTACCCTGGGACTGCACAATGAGCAGTTCTTC. It translates to CASSTLGLHNEQFF.

This clonotype was detected only once. This chain links TRBV20-1 with TRBJ2-1, with TRBD2 matching 10 bases. The V gene end was trimmed by 5 bases and the J gene end by 4 bases; junction bases not matched to a gene: 14. Looked up from germline, CDR1 is DFQATT and CDR2 is SNEGSKA (reference sequence). The CDR3 is 17 residues long. CDR3 sequence: CSAPNEISGGRYNEQFF. CDR3 DNA sequence: TGCAGTGCTCCGAACGAAATTAGCGGGGGGCGGTACAATGAGCAGTTCTTC.

The chain has TRBV5-1 and TRBJ2-1; D is possibly TRBD2 (5 bases). V gave up 1 base and J gave up 9 bases, with 11 bases separating them. Germline loops: CDR1 SGHRS, CDR2 YFSETQ. The length of the CDR3 is 13 residues. The CDR3 DNA sequence: TGCGCCAGCAGCTTGTCGTTGAGGGCTGAGCAGTTCTTC. Translated: CASSLSLRAEQFF.

A word on this clonotype: This may be a read error, as it is one base from a much larger clone. The rearrangement joins TRBV28 to TRBJ2-3, with TRBD2 matching over 8 bases. The CDR3 is 14 residues long. Germline lookup yields CDR1 MDHEN and CDR2 SYDVKM. V dropped 7 bases and J dropped 5; count of bases not matched to a gene: 8. The CDR3 region is CASKTGGPIDTQYF. CDR3 DNA: TGTGCCAGCAAGACGGGAGGGCCTATAGATACGCAGTATTTT. Full variable domain (rest looked up from reference TRBV28 and TRBJ2-3): DVKVTQSSRYLVKRTGEKVFLECVQDMDHENMFWYRQDPGLGLRLIYFSYDVKMKEKGDIPEGYSVSREKKERFSLILESASTNQTSMYLCASKTGGPIDTQYFGPGTRLTVL.

Turning to this clonotype: A read error may explain this, as a much larger clone is one base away. The chain joins TRBV5-1 to TRBJ2-1; D is perhaps TRBD2 (6 bases). The CDR3 totals 15 residues. Trimming stripped 4 bases from V and 6 bases from J, with 17 bases between. The germline V gene has CDR1 SGHRS and CDR2 YFSETQ. The CDR3 nucleotides read TGCGCCAGCAGCCGGGTGTCGGGACTGAGCAATGAGCAGTTCTTC. Translating gives CASSRVSGLSNEQFF.

V and J are TRBV6-1 and TRBJ1-5, with D perhaps matching TRBD1 (6 bases). Germline CDR1 reads MNHNS; CDR2 reads SASEGT. The CDR3 sequence is 15 residues long. The germline V and J ends were trimmed by 7 bases and 0 bases, with 13 bases remaining between them. CDR3 sequence (DNA): TGTGCCAGCACAGGACAGACCTATAGCAATCAGCCCCAGCATTTT. Its protein product is CASTGQTYSNQPQHF.

The chain recombines TRBV27 with TRBJ2-7, with 8 nucleotides matching TRBD1. The trim removed 6 bases at V and 3 bases at J, leaving 7 bases unmatched. This CDR3 comprises 14 residues. Germline CDR1 is MNHEY and CDR2 is SMNVEV (reference sequence). CDR3 DNA sequence: TGTGCCAGCAGGAGCTTCGGGACAGGCTACGAGCAGTACTTC. Its protein is CASRSFGTGYEQYF.

This clonotype has only one observation. V is TRBV12-3 or TRBV12-4 and J is TRBJ2-7; tentatively, D is TRBD2 (7 bases). V was pared by 3 bases and J by 7 bases, with 19 bases between. This CDR3 is built from 15 residues. CDR3 DNA: TGTGCCAGCAGTTTCAGACGGGGGGCTTCCAATGAGCAGTACTTC. Translated: CASSFRRGASNEQYF.

V is TRBV5-8 and J is TRBJ2-5; D gene uncertain. V lost 0 bases to trimming and J lost 7 bases, with 4 bases between them. Germline V gene lookup returns CDR1 SGHTS and CDR2 YDEGEE. The CDR3 consists of 11 residues. The CDR3: CASSLELTQYF. In DNA, the CDR3 is TGTGCCAGCAGCTTGGAGTTGACCCAGTACTTC. Complete variable domain (other parts from reference TRBV5-8 and TRBJ2-5): EAGVTQSPTHLIKTRGQQATLRCSPISGHTSVYWYQQALGLGLQFLLWYDEGEERNRGNFPPRFSGRQFPNYSSELNVNALELEDSALYLCASSLELTQYFGPGTRLLVL.

This chain connects TRBV27 to TRBJ2-1; a possible D gene is TRBD1 (5 bases). The last part of the DNA fits TRBJ2-7 better; the J call may be wrong. The CDR3 has 17 residues. CDR1 MNHEY and CDR2 SMNVEV come from the germline V gene (reference sequence). The CDR3 reads CASSLSYPRVTYNEQYF. CDR3 nucleotides: TGTGCCAGCAGTTTATCCTATCCCAGGGTGACCTACAATGAGCAGTACTTC.

This clonotype was picked up a small number of times. This sequence joins TRBV28 and TRBJ1-1; 8 bases agree with TRBD1. This CDR3 has 15 residues. V dropped 5 bases and J dropped 3; count of bases not matched to a gene: 8. Germline assignment: CDR1 MDHEN and CDR2 SYDVKM. The CDR3 is CASSAAGTGYTEAFF. The DNA of the CDR3 is TGTGCCAGCAGTGCAGCCGGGACAGGCTACACTGAAGCTTTCTTT.

V usage is TRBV20-1 and J usage is TRBJ1-5; D call uncertain. The V end was cut by 3 bases, the J end by 0 bases, with 9 bases between. The CDR3 runs 14 residues. CDR1 and CDR2 from the germline V gene are DFQATT and SNEGSKA (reference sequence). In DNA, the CDR3 is TGCAGTGCTAGTGGCGTCCATAGCAATCAGCCCCAGCATTTT. It yields the protein CSASGVHSNQPQHF.

J is TRBJ2-6 and V is TRBV2; 8 bases line up with TRBD1. V lost 11 bases to trimming and J lost 0 bases; unmatched junction nucleotides: 9. The V gene's germline CDR1 is SNHLY and CDR2 FYNNEI. The CDR3 is 16 amino acids. CDR3 sequence reads: CAGSNTGGSGANVLTF. CDR3 coding DNA: TGTGCCGGTTCAAATACAGGGGGCTCTGGGGCCAACGTCCTGACTTTC.

This clonotype was counted between two and nine times. The CDR3 region has the DNA TGTGCCAGCAGTTACGAGGGACAGGCTGAAGCTTTCTTT. Residues: CASSYEGQAEAFF. The gene calls are TRBV6-6 and TRBJ1-1; 8 bases line up with TRBD1. V was clipped by 2 bases and J by 6 bases; unmatched bases: 2. Germline CDR1 and CDR2: MNHNY and SVGAGI (reference sequence). The length of the CDR3 is 13 residues.

The chain combines TRBV20-1 with TRBJ2-5; D is undetermined. Trimming cost V 3 bases and J 11 bases, with 16 bases left between them. The CDR3 covers 12 residues. Germline-derived CDR1 and CDR2 are DFQATT and SNEGSKA (reference sequence). The CDR3: CSASSIVNEQYF. The CDR3 coding sequence is TGCAGTGCTAGTTCTATTGTCAATGAGCAGTACTTC.

The chain employs TRBV10-3 and TRBJ2-1; 15 nucleotides agree with TRBD2. The germline V gene has CDR1 ENHRY and CDR2 SYGVKD. The CDR3 length is 17 residues. The J segment lost 8 bases and the V segment lost 5 bases, leaving 10 bases of the junction unmatched. CDR3 in amino acids: CAISPWTSGRALDEQFF. The CDR3 nucleotides are TGTGCCATCAGTCCTTGGACTAGCGGGAGGGCTCTCGATGAGCAGTTCTTC.

This clonotype came up a few times. One end of the junction fails to match germline, which may point to a read error. The V and J genes are TRBV9 and TRBJ2-1, with 12 bases matching TRBD2. In germline, CDR1 is SGDLS, CDR2 YYNGEE. This CDR3 comprises 16 residues. CDR3 protein: CASSVNLAGGRNEQFF. Written as DNA, the CDR3 is TGTGCCAGCAGCGTAAACCTAGCGGGGGGGCGCAATGAACAGTTCTTC.

The chain combines TRBV5-6 with TRBJ1-4; the D is unclear. Germline CDR1 reads SGHDT; CDR2 reads YYEEEE. This CDR3 is built from 14 residues. V dropped 1 base and J dropped 2 bases, with 6 bases sitting between them. The CDR3 sequence is CASSLKQTNEKLFF. The CDR3 DNA is TGTGCCAGCAGCTTGAAACAGACTAATGAAAAACTGTTTTTT.

The gene calls are TRBV18 and TRBJ2-5; D call uncertain. The CDR3 loop spans 14 amino acids. Germline loops: CDR1 KGHSH, CDR2 LQKENI. V lost 1 base and J 5 bases, leaving 11 bases between the germline ends. CDR3 bases: TGTGCCAGCTCACCACAAAACGGTGTGGAGACCCAGTACTTC. Its translation is CASSPQNGVETQYF.

The rearrangement joins TRBV2 to TRBJ1-4, with TRBD1 identical over 7 bases. The CDR3 is 15 amino acids. Trimming cost V 3 bases and J 11 bases; bases outside gene matches: 12. The germline gives CDR1 SNHLY, CDR2 FYNNEI. The CDR3 loop is CASSEARQGRGKLFF. The CDR3 DNA reads TGTGCCAGCAGTGAGGCCCGACAGGGAAGGGGCAAACTGTTTTTT. The whole variable domain, filled in from reference TRBV2 and TRBJ1-4, reads EPEVTQTPSHQVTQMGQEVILRCVPISNHLYFYWYRQILGQKVEFLVSFYNNEISEKSEIFDDQFSVERPDGSNFTLKIRSTKLEDSAMYFCASSEARQGRGKLFFGSGTQLSVL.

This clonotype was found a few times. The chain joins TRBV2 to TRBJ1-2; 7 nucleotides match TRBD1. This CDR3 is 13 amino acids long. Germline V lookup: CDR1 SNHLY, CDR2 FYNNEI. Trimming removed 2 bases from V and 7 bases from J; junction bases left unmatched: 4. CDR3 DNA: TGTGCCAGCAGTGAAACAGGGGTTGGTGGCTACACCTTC. Protein sequence: CASSETGVGGYTF.

The rearrangement links TRBV9 to TRBJ2-3; 7 positions match TRBD1. The CDR3 runs to 17 residues. The V gene's germline CDR1 is SGDLS and CDR2 YYNGEE. V lost 3 bases to trimming and J lost 2 bases; unmatched junction nucleotides: 12. DNA for the CDR3: TGTGCCAGCAGCGAAAAAGACAGGGAAGAATTCACAGATACGCAGTATTTT. Amino acid sequence: CASSEKDREEFTDTQYF.

CDR3 amino acids: CASSPLTGVKNIQYF. The CDR3 coding sequence is TGCGCCAGCAGCCCCCTAACAGGGGTCAAAAACATTCAGTACTTC. V usage is TRBV4-1 and J usage is TRBJ2-4; 7 bases agree with TRBD1. Trimming at V came to 4 bases and at J to 3 bases, leaving 6 bases not matched to a gene. CDR1 MGHRA and CDR2 YSYEKL come from the germline V gene. The CDR3 totals 15 residues.

This clonotype appeared a few times. This rearrangement joins TRBV18 to TRBJ1-2; 7 nucleotides match TRBD1. The CDR3 runs 15 residues. The V and J ends lost 2 bases and 7 bases, in that order; junction bases with no gene match: 10. Germline values: CDR1 KGHSH, CDR2 LQKENI. This CDR3 is CASSPGMNRGSGYTF. The CDR3 nucleotides are TGTGCCAGCTCACCAGGCATGAACAGGGGAAGTGGCTACACCTTC.

The chain has TRBV13 and TRBJ2-1, with TRBD2 matching over 11 bases. The J call could be wrong; TRBJ2-7 is a better fit for the DNA end. The CDR3 runs 16 residues. Germline V gene sequence: CDR1 PRHDT, CDR2 FYEKMQ (reference sequence). The CDR3 DNA follows: TGTGCCAGCAGCTGGTTAGCGGGGGGGCACTCCTACGAGCAGTACTTC. This translates into CASSWLAGGHSYEQYF.

The chain couples TRBV7-9 to TRBJ2-7; 7 bases are shared with TRBD1. J gave up 3 bases and V 3 bases, and 17 bases lay outside the gene matches. Germline lookup yields CDR1 SEHNR and CDR2 FQNEAQ (reference sequence). This CDR3 contains 18 residues. Here the CDR3 DNA reads TGTGCCAGCAGCTTCGCCTATTCCCCCCGGGACAGAGACTACGAGCAGTACTTC. It specifies CASSFAYSPRDRDYEQYF.

V gene TRBV4-1 combines with J gene TRBJ2-5; D possibly matches TRBD1 or TRBD2 (5 bases each). The CDR3 has 16 residues. V lost 3 bases and J lost 7, with 21 bases in between. CDR1 is MGHRA and CDR2 is YSYEKL in the germline V gene. The CDR3 here is CASSHTFGDRRGTQYF. For the CDR3, the DNA is TGCGCCAGCAGCCACACCTTTGGGGACCGTCGTGGGACCCAGTACTTC.

In DNA form, the CDR3 reads TGTGCCAGCAGTGAAGATTGGTTGTTGGGTATAGCTAACTATGGCTACACCTTC. Protein product: CASSEDWLLGIANYGYTF. The chain links TRBV6-1 to TRBJ1-2; D gene uncertain. This CDR3 has 18 amino acids. Trimming removed 1 base at V and 0 bases at J, with 18 bases between. Per germline, CDR1 MNHNS and CDR2 SASEGT.

The chain carries TRBV20-1 and TRBJ2-1; 12 bases line up with TRBD2. The CDR3 contains 15 residues. J was trimmed by 5 bases and V by 6 bases; bases with no gene match: 8. Germline loops: CDR1 DFQATT, CDR2 SNEGSKA (reference sequence). The CDR3 DNA reads TGCAGTGCGCGCGAACTAGCGGGAGGTGACAATGAGCAGTTCTTC. It encodes CSARELAGGDNEQFF.